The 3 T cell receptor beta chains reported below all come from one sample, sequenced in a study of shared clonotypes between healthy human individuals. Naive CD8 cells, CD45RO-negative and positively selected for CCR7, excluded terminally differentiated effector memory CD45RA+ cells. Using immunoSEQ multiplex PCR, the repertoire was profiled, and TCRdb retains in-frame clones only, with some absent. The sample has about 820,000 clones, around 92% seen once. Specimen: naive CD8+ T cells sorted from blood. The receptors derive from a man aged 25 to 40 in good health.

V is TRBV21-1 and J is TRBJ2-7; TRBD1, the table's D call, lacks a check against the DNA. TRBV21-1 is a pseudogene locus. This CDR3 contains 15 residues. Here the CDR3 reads CASSKEGVRTYEQYF. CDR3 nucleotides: TGTGCCAGCAGCAAAGAGGGGGTAAGGACCTACGAGCAGTACTTC.

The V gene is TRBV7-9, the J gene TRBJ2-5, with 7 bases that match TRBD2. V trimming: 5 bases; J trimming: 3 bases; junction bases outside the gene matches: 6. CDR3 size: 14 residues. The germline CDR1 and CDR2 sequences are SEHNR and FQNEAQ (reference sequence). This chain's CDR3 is CASSLSGTEETQYF. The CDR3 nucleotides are TGTGCCAGCAGCCTGAGCGGGACGGAAGAGACCCAGTACTTC.

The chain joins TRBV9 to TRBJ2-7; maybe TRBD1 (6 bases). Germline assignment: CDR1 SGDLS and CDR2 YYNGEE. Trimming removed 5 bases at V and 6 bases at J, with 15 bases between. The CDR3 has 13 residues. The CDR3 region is CASSATQGSEQYF. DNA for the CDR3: TGTGCCAGCAGTGCTACACAGGGTTCCGAGCAGTACTTC. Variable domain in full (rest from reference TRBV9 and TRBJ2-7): DSGVTQTPKHLITATGQRVTLRCSPRSGDLSVYWYQQSLDQGLQFLIQYYNGEERAKGNILERFSAQQFPDLHSELNLSSLELGDSALYFCASSATQGSEQYFGPGTRLTVT.